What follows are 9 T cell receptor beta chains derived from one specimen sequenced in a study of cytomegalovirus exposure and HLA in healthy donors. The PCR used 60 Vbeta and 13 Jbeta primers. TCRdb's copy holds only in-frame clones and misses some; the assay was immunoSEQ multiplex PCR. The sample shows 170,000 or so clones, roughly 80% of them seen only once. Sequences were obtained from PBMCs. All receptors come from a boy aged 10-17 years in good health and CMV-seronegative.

CDR3 region: CASSPGRLDLETQYF. In DNA form, the CDR3 reads TGCGCCAGCAGCCCCGGTAGACTAGACCTGGAGACCCAGTACTTC. The rearrangement links TRBV4-1 to TRBJ2-5; possibly TRBD2 for D (6 bases). This CDR3 comprises 15 residues. Deletions cut 4 bases from V and 5 bases from J, with 17 bases between. CDR1 and CDR2 from the germline V gene are MGHRA and YSYEKL.

CDR3 loop: CASSFKTGEETQYF. The CDR3 nucleotides are TGCGCCAGCAGCTTTAAGACAGGGGAAGAGACCCAGTACTTC. The chain carries TRBV5-1 and TRBJ2-5, with TRBD1 identical over 8 bases. This CDR3 spans 14 amino acids. The V segment lost 2 bases and the J segment 3 bases; nucleotides outside the gene matches: 3. CDR1 is SGHRS and CDR2 is YFSETQ in the germline V gene.

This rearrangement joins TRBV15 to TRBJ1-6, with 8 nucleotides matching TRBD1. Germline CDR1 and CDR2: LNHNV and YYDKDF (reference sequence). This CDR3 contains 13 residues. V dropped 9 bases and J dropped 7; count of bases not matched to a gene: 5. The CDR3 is CATNRGYNSPLHF. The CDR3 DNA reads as TGTGCCACTAACAGGGGGTACAATTCACCCCTCCACTTT. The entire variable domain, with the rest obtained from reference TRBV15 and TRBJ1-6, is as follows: DAMVIQNPRYQVTQFGKPVTLSCSQTLNHNVMYWYQQKSSQAPKLLFHYYDKDFNNEADTPDNFQSRRPNTSFCFLDIRSPGLGDTAMYLCATNRGYNSPLHFGNGTRLTVT.

The CDR3: CATRRSGEETQYF. Written as DNA, the CDR3 is TGTGCCACCAGAAGAAGCGGGGAAGAGACCCAGTACTTC. V is TRBV27 and J is TRBJ2-5, with 7 bases lining up with TRBD2. This CDR3 region has 13 residues. Germline CDR1 reads MNHEY; CDR2 reads SMNVEV (reference sequence). The V and J ends lost 10 bases and 3 bases, in that order; junction bases with no gene match: 8.

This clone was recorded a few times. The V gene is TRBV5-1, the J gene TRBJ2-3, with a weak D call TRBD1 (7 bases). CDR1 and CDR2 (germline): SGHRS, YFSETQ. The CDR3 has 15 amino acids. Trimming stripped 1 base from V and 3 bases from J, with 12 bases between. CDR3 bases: TGCGCCAGCAGCTTGCAGGGGGGAGAAACAGATACGCAGTATTTT. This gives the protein CASSLQGGETDTQYF.

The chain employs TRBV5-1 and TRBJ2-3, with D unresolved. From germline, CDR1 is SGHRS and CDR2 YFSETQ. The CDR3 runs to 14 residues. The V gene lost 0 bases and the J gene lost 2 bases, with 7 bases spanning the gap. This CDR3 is CASSLASPTDTQYF. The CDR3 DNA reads TGCGCCAGCAGCTTGGCTTCCCCCACAGATACGCAGTATTTT.

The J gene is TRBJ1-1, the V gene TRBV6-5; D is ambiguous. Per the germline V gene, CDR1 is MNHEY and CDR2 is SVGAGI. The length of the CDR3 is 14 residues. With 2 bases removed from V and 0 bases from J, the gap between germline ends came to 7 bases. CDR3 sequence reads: CASSYAVLNTEAFF. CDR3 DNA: TGTGCCAGCAGTTACGCAGTTCTGAACACTGAAGCTTTCTTT.

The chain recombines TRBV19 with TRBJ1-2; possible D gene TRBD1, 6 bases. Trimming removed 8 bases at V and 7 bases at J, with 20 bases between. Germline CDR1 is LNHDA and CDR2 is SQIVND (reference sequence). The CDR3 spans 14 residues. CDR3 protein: CASSPTRGAVGYTF. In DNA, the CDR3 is TGTGCCAGTTCCCCCACTCGGGGGGCGGTTGGCTACACCTTC.

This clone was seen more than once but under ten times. CDR3 nucleotides: TGTGCCAGCAGTGAAGCGGGGCCCCAAGAGACCCAGTACTTC. It is translated as CASSEAGPQETQYF. The chain couples TRBV6-1 to TRBJ2-5; a weak D match, TRBD1 (5 bases). V was cut by 0 bases and J by 1 base, with 6 bases left in between. CDR1 is MNHNS and CDR2 is SASEGT in the germline V gene. The CDR3 extends over 14 amino acids.